These 30 T cell receptor beta chains came from one sample sequenced in a study of shared clonotypes between healthy human individuals. Data came from immunoSEQ multiplex PCR; TCRdb stores just in-frame clones and leaves some out. The sample has 2,100,000 or so clones, more than 90% seen once. Input material: naive CD4+ T cells sorted from blood. Subset defined: CD45RA+ positively selected. The receptors come from a man aged 18 to 30 in good health.

This rearrangement joins TRBV30 to TRBJ2-5; 10 positions match TRBD1. Germline assignment: CDR1 GTSNPN and CDR2 SVGIG (reference sequence). This CDR3 contains 12 residues. Losses at the gene ends were 5 bases for V and 3 bases for J; bases not matched to a gene: 0. CDR3 residues: CAWGTGEETQYF. In DNA, the CDR3 is TGTGCCTGGGGGACAGGGGAAGAGACCCAGTACTTC.

The CDR3 loop reads CASSPGEGNSPLHF. Written as DNA, the CDR3 is TGTGCCAGCAGCCCAGGGGAAGGTAATTCACCCCTCCACTTT. This chain links TRBV11-2 with TRBJ1-6; tentatively, D is TRBD1 (6 bases). V was clipped by 5 bases and J by 6 bases, with 11 bases between them. The CDR3 totals 14 residues. Germline loops: CDR1 SGHAT, CDR2 FQNNGV.

This clone was counted once. V is TRBV5-1 and J is TRBJ1-5, with a weak D call TRBD1 (6 bases). Trimming took 0 bases from V and 7 from J, leaving 14 bases between them. Germline CDR1 is SGHRS and CDR2 is YFSETQ. The CDR3 is 15 amino acids. CDR3 amino acids: CASSLDTGTGQPQHF. CDR3 bases: TGCGCCAGCAGCTTGGACACAGGGACTGGGCAGCCCCAGCATTTT.

This rearrangement joins TRBV7-9 to TRBJ2-3; 7 nucleotides line up with TRBD1. The CDR3 length is 15 residues. V was clipped by 4 bases and J by 0 bases; unmatched bases: 4. CDR1 is SEHNR and CDR2 is FQNEAQ in the germline V gene (reference sequence). The CDR3, as DNA: TGTGCCAGCAGCTACAGGGGCCCTAGCACAGATACGCAGTATTTT. Amino acids: CASSYRGPSTDTQYF. Using reference TRBV7-9 and TRBJ2-3 for the parts outside the CDR3, the full variable domain is DTGVSQNPRHKITKRGQNVTFRCDPISEHNRLYWYRQTLGQGPEFLTYFQNEAQLEKSRLLSDRFSAERPKGSFSTLEIQRTEQGDSAMYLCASSYRGPSTDTQYFGPGTRLTVL.

This clone was seen a single time. The chain couples TRBV18 to TRBJ2-5; TRBD2 matches 8 bases. V trimming: 6 bases; J trimming: 1 base; junction bases outside the gene matches: 4. The CDR3 contains 14 residues. CDR1 and CDR2 (germline): KGHSH, LQKENI. CDR3 in amino acids: CASSYAGGQETQYF. As DNA, the CDR3 is TGTGCCAGCTCTTATGCGGGAGGCCAAGAGACCCAGTACTTC. Using reference TRBV18 and TRBJ2-5 for the parts outside the CDR3, the full variable domain is NAGVMQNPRHLVRRRGQEARLRCSPMKGHSHVYWYRQLPEEGLKFMVYLQKENIIDESGMPKERFSAEFPKEGPSILRIQQVVRGDSAAYFCASSYAGGQETQYFGPGTRLLVL.

As concerns this clone: Other nucleotide sequences from this sample produce the same CDR3. This chain links TRBV10-3 with TRBJ2-2; D is unresolved. The ends were cut back, 4 bases at V and 5 bases at J, with 5 bases in the middle. The CDR3 covers 12 residues. Germline V CDR1 and CDR2: ENHRY, SYGVKD. The CDR3 DNA is TGTGCCATCAGTGTTGGAACCGGGGAGCTGTTTTTT. Translating gives CAISVGTGELFF.

This chain uses TRBV5-4 with TRBJ2-2, with 12 bases fitting TRBD1. CDR3 length equals 17 residues. CDR1 and CDR2 (germline): SGHNT, YYREEE (reference sequence). V lost 4 bases, J lost 1 base, and 5 bases stayed unmatched. CDR3 sequence: CASSTGTGGKNTGELFF. CDR3 sequence (DNA): TGTGCCAGCAGCACCGGGACAGGGGGCAAGAACACCGGGGAGCTGTTTTTT.

The chain has TRBV7-8 and TRBJ2-1; TRBD2 aligns across 8 bases. V shed 0 bases, J shed 6 bases, and the junction held 7 bases outside the gene matches. The CDR3 has 16 amino acids. Germline-derived CDR1 and CDR2 are SGHVS and FQNEAQ. This CDR3 reads CASSLASGGFFNEQFF. The CDR3 nucleotides are TGTGCCAGCAGCTTAGCAAGCGGGGGTTTTTTCAATGAGCAGTTCTTC.

V and J are TRBV27 and TRBJ2-7; no clear D gene. V was clipped by 0 bases and J by 0 bases, with 9 bases between them. Germline V CDR1 and CDR2: MNHEY, SMNVEV (reference sequence). There are 15 residues in the CDR3. The CDR3 bases are TGTGCCAGCAGTTTATCGGCTCGAGACTCCTACGAGCAGTACTTC. It translates to CASSLSARDSYEQYF.

The rearrangement links TRBV19 to TRBJ1-6; TRBD1 matches at 7 bases. Trimming took 4 bases from V and 9 from J; bases not matched to a gene: 9. Per germline, CDR1 LNHDA and CDR2 SQIVND (reference sequence). The CDR3 is made up of 15 amino acids. The CDR3: CASSTDRVGGSPLHF. Written as DNA, the CDR3 is TGTGCCAGTAGTACTGACAGGGTCGGGGGTTCACCCCTCCACTTT.

V is TRBV28 and J is TRBJ2-5; D not resolved. Trimming removed 5 bases at V and 4 bases at J, with 17 bases between. The germline V gene has CDR1 MDHEN and CDR2 SYDVKM. This CDR3 spans 15 amino acids. In nucleotides, the CDR3 is TGTGCCAGCAGTCTCCCCCGCGGCAGACTAGAGACCCAGTACTTC. It is translated as CASSLPRGRLETQYF.

J is TRBJ1-4 and V is TRBV7-2, with D tentatively TRBD1 (6 bases). This CDR3 has 14 residues. With 2 bases removed from V and 8 bases from J, the gap between germline ends came to 12 bases. The germline V gene encodes CDR1 SGHTA and CDR2 FQGNSA. As DNA, the CDR3 is TGTGCCAGCAGCTTACCGGGGGCGCGCGAAAAACTGTTTTTT. This translates into CASSLPGAREKLFF.

This chain links TRBV7-9 with TRBJ1-4, with TRBD1 as a possible D gene (6 bases). Germline assignment: CDR1 SEHNR and CDR2 FQNEAQ (reference sequence). With 0 bases removed from V and 7 bases from J, the gap between germline ends came to 9 bases. The CDR3 is made up of 14 amino acids. The CDR3 reads CASSLAGGSEKLFF. Written as DNA, the CDR3 is TGTGCCAGCAGCTTAGCCGGGGGCAGTGAAAAACTGTTTTTT.

The chain links TRBV7-2 to TRBJ2-7; 9 bases agree with TRBD1. The CDR3 totals 17 residues. The germline gives CDR1 SGHTA, CDR2 FQGNSA. J was trimmed by 2 bases and V by 5 bases; bases with no gene match: 13. CDR3 sequence reads: CASSLEPGTGFPYEQYF. The CDR3 coding sequence is TGTGCCAGCAGCCTAGAACCCGGGACAGGGTTCCCCTACGAGCAGTACTTC.

Notes on this clone: Other nucleotide sequences from this sample produce the same CDR3. Here the CDR3 reads CAWSRGPDTQYF. CDR3 in DNA: TGTGCCTGGAGTAGGGGCCCAGATACGCAGTATTTT. The chain has TRBV30 and TRBJ2-3, with D perhaps TRBD1 (5 bases). The CDR3 sequence is 12 residues long. V was cut by 2 bases and J by 4 bases, with 7 bases left in between. Germline loops: CDR1 GTSNPN, CDR2 SVGIG (reference sequence).

Regarding this clone: At the DNA level, this CDR3 is encoded by other sequences in the same sample as well. The rearrangement links TRBV18 to TRBJ1-5; the D is unclear. The CDR3 is made up of 14 amino acids. Deletions cut 2 bases from V and 2 bases from J, with 7 bases between. CDR1 and CDR2 (germline): KGHSH, LQKENI. The CDR3 DNA is TGTGCCAGCTCACCAGGGAGGGGCAATCAGCCCCAGCATTTT. Protein product: CASSPGRGNQPQHF.

The V gene is TRBV5-1, the J gene TRBJ1-2; 12 nucleotides match TRBD1. Germline CDR1 is SGHRS and CDR2 is YFSETQ. There are 15 residues in the CDR3. The junction had 6 bases not matched to a gene; V was cut back by 4 bases and J by 5 bases. CDR3 region: CASSGGTGGLYGYTF. For the CDR3, the DNA is TGCGCCAGCAGCGGAGGGACAGGGGGCCTATATGGCTACACCTTC.

The genes are TRBV6-6 and TRBJ1-6; the match to TRBD1 covers 7 bases. This CDR3 region has 13 residues. From germline, CDR1 is MNHNY and CDR2 SVGAGI (reference sequence). The V gene end was trimmed by 11 bases and the J gene end by 5 bases; junction bases not matched to a gene: 6. CDR3 in amino acids: CALGTENNSPLHF. Written as DNA, the CDR3 is TGTGCCTTAGGGACAGAGAATAATTCACCCCTCCACTTT.

The rearrangement links TRBV2 to TRBJ2-1; a possible D gene is TRBD2 (5 bases). Germline CDR1 reads SNHLY; CDR2 reads FYNNEI. V lost 2 bases and J 9 bases, leaving 11 bases between the germline ends. The CDR3 is 13 residues long. The CDR3 spells CASSETRGGEQFF. Here the CDR3 DNA reads TGTGCCAGCAGTGAAACCCGGGGTGGTGAGCAGTTCTTC. Full variable domain (missing parts from reference TRBV2 and TRBJ2-1): EPEVTQTPSHQVTQMGQEVILRCVPISNHLYFYWYRQILGQKVEFLVSFYNNEISEKSEIFDDQFSVERPDGSNFTLKIRSTKLEDSAMYFCASSETRGGEQFFGPGTRLTVL.

This clone was seen only a few times. The gene calls are TRBV30 and TRBJ1-2; D unclear. V was shortened by 5 bases and J by 8 bases, with 18 bases between the two germline ends. Per the germline V gene, CDR1 is GTSNPN and CDR2 is SVGIG (reference sequence). The CDR3 has 13 residues. In DNA, the CDR3 is TGTGCCTGGGGACGGCTTCAAGGTACAGGCTACACCTTC. It yields the protein CAWGRLQGTGYTF. Full variable domain (rest looked up from reference TRBV30 and TRBJ1-2): SQTIHQWPATLVQPVGSPLSLECTVEGTSNPNLYWYRQAAGRGLQLLFYSVGIGQISSEVPQNLSASRPQDRQFILSSKKLLLSDSGFYLCAWGRLQGTGYTFGSGTRLTVV.

V is TRBV13 and J is TRBJ1-4; D might be TRBD1 (5 bases). V was pared by 7 bases and J by 4 bases, with 16 bases between. CDR3 length: 15 residues. In germline, CDR1 is PRHDT, CDR2 FYEKMQ (reference sequence). CDR3 amino acids: CASTIRGADNEKLFF. The CDR3 DNA sequence: TGTGCCAGCACCATAAGGGGCGCTGATAATGAAAAACTGTTTTTT.

The CDR3 sequence: CASSPTGEDWGYTF. CDR3 DNA: TGCGCCAGCAGCCCGACAGGGGAAGATTGGGGCTACACCTTC. The V gene is TRBV5-1, the J gene TRBJ1-2; 8 nucleotides match TRBD1. The CDR3 is made up of 14 amino acids. CDR1 and CDR2 from the germline V gene are SGHRS and YFSETQ. V was clipped by 4 bases and J by 8 bases; unmatched bases: 10.

CDR3 in amino acids: CASSFGTSGITGELFF. DNA for the CDR3: TGTGCCAGCAGCTTTGGGACCTCCGGGATCACCGGGGAGCTGTTTTTT. The V gene is TRBV5-5, the J gene TRBJ2-2, with D possibly called TRBD1 or TRBD2 (5 bases each). V was trimmed by 2 bases and J by 4 bases, leaving 15 bases between them. The CDR3 spans 16 residues. Looked up from germline, CDR1 is SGHKS and CDR2 is YYEKEE (reference sequence). Complete variable domain (other parts from reference TRBV5-5 and TRBJ2-2): DAGVTQSPTHLIKTRGQQVTLRCSPISGHKSVSWYQQVLGQGPQFIFQYYEKEERGRGNFPDRFSARQFPNYSSELNVNALLLGDSALYLCASSFGTSGITGELFFGEGSRLTVL.

J is TRBJ2-5 and V is TRBV29-1; a possible D gene is TRBD2 (7 bases). Germline CDR1 reads SQVTM; CDR2 reads ANQGSEA. The CDR3 sequence is 13 residues long. The ends were cut back, 4 bases at V and 5 bases at J, with 14 bases in the middle. In nucleotides, the CDR3 is TGCAGCGTTGGAGGGGGGGCCTCTGAGACCCAGTACTTC. Translation: CSVGGGASETQYF. Variable domain in full (rest from reference TRBV29-1 and TRBJ2-5): SAVISQKPSRDICQRGTSLTIQCQVDSQVTMMFWYRQQPGQSLTLIATANQGSEATYESGFVIDKFPISRPNLTFSTLTVSNMSPEDSSIYLCSVGGGASETQYFGPGTRLLVL.

V and J are TRBV11-3 and TRBJ1-6; TRBD1 is a possible D gene (6 bases). Germline V lookup: CDR1 SGHNT, CDR2 YENEEA. Trimming pared 3 bases from V and 7 bases from J, leaving 7 bases between. The CDR3 contains 13 residues. This chain's CDR3 is CASSFDRNSPLHF. The CDR3 region has the DNA TGTGCCAGCAGCTTCGACAGGAATTCACCCCTCCACTTT.

On this clone: Other DNA sequences in this sample translate to the same CDR3. V usage is TRBV30 and J usage is TRBJ1-1, with D unclear. Germline CDR1 and CDR2: GTSNPN and SVGIG (reference sequence). The CDR3 length is 11 residues. Trimming shortened V by 5 bases and J by 1 base, and 5 bases separated the two germline ends. The CDR3: CAWAGNTEAFF. CDR3 DNA: TGTGCCTGGGCTGGGAACACTGAAGCTTTCTTT.

Notes on this clone: Other DNA sequences of this sample code for an identical CDR3. J is TRBJ2-5 and V is TRBV18; 9 positions match TRBD1. The CDR3 is made up of 14 amino acids. CDR1 KGHSH and CDR2 LQKENI come from the germline V gene. The V segment lost 3 bases and the J segment 1 base; nucleotides outside the gene matches: 0. The CDR3 region is CASSPTGGQETQYF. The CDR3 coding sequence is TGTGCCAGCTCACCGACAGGGGGCCAAGAGACCCAGTACTTC.

The chain recombines TRBV29-1 with TRBJ2-1; D may be TRBD2 (6 bases). CDR3 length: 11 amino acids. V gave up 3 bases and J gave up 13 bases, with 13 bases separating them. Per the germline V gene, CDR1 is SQVTM and CDR2 is ANQGSEA. CDR3 region: CSVDGASDQFF. The CDR3 bases are TGCAGCGTTGACGGGGCTAGCGACCAGTTCTTC.

V gene TRBV6-5 combines with J gene TRBJ1-5, with D unclear. The germline gives CDR1 MNHEY, CDR2 SVGAGI. The CDR3 extends over 15 amino acids. The germline V and J ends were trimmed by 6 bases and 8 bases, with 20 bases remaining between them. CDR3 loop: CASSPGRTETEPQHF. The DNA for the CDR3 is TGTGCCAGCAGCCCAGGCCGAACAGAAACTGAGCCCCAGCATTTT.

The CDR3 coding sequence is TGTGCCAGCAGCGTCACAGGGGTCAACTATGGCTACACCTTC. Translating it yields CASSVTGVNYGYTF. The rearrangement uses TRBV5-4 and TRBJ1-2; TRBD1 matches at 7 bases. V gave up 4 bases and J gave up 2 bases; unmatched junction bases: 5. The germline V gene encodes CDR1 SGHNT and CDR2 YYREEE (reference sequence). The CDR3 covers 14 residues.